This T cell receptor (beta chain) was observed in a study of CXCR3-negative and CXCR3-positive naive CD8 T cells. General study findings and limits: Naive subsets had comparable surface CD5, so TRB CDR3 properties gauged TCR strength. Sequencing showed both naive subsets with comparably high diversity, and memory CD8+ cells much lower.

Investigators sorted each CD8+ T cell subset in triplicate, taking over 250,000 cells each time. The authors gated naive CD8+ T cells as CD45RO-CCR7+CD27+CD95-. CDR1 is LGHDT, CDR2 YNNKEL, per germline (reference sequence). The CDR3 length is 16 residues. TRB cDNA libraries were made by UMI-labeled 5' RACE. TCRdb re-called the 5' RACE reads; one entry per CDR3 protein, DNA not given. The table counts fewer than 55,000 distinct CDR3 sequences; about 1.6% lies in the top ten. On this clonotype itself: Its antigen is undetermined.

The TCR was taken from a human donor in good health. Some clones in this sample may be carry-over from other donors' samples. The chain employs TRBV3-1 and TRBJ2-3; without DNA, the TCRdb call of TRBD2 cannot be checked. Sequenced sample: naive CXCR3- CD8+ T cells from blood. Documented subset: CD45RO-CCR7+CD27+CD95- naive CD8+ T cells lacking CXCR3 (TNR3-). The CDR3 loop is CASSPGLAGMTDTQYF.